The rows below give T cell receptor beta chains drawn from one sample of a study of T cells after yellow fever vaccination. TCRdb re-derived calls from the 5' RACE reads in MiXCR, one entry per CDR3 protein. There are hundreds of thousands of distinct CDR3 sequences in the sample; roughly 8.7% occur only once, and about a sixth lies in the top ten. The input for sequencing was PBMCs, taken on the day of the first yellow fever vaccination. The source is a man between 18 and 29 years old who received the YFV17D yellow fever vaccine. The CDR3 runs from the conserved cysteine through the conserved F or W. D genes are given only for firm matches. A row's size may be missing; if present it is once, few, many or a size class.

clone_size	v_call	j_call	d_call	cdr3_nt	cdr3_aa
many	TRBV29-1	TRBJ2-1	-	TGCAGCGTTGAGGGGTACAATGAGCAGTTCTTC	CSVEGYNEQFF
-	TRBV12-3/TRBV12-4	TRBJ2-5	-	TGTGCCAGCTCCTTCGAGGGGGGCGACGGTCTCGAGACCCAGTACTTC	CASSFEGGDGLETQYF
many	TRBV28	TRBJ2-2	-	TGTGCCAGCAGTTGGGGGGCGAACACCGGGGAGCTGTTTTTT	CASSWGANTGELFF
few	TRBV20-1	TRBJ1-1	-	TGCAGTGCTCCAGGGTTTAATATCGCTGAAGCTTTCTTT	CSAPGFNIAEAFF
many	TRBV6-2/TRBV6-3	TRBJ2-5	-	TGTGCCAGCAGTTACGTTGGGGAGACCCAGTACTTC	CASSYVGETQYF
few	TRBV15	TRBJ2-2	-	TGTGCCACCAGGACTAAAAACACCGGGGAGCTGTTTTTT	CATRTKNTGELFF
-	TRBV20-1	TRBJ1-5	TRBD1	TGCAGTGTCTCAGGTGGGGACAGGGGACTTTTTAATAGCAATCAGCCCCAGCATTTT	CSVSGGDRGLFNSNQPQHF
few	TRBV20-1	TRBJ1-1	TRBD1	TGCAGTGCTAGGAGGGGGCGCGAAGCTTTCTTT	CSARRGREAFF
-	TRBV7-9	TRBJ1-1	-	TGTGCCAGCAGCTCACCGACCGGGACACCTAACACTGAAGCTTTCTTT	CASSSPTGTPNTEAFF
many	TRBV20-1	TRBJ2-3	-	TGCAGTGCGAGCACAACGCGGGGTGGCGATACGCAGTATTTT	CSASTTRGGDTQYF
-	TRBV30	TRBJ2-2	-	TGTGCCTGGACAGAATCCAACACCGGGGAGCTGTTTTTT	CAWTESNTGELFF
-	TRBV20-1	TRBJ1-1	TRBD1	TGCAGCCCGACAGGGACAGGGGGTACGAACACTGAAGCTTTCTTT	CSPTGTGGTNTEAFF
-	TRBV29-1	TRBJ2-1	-	TGCAGCGTTGGACCCTCCGTCAATGAGCAGTTCTTC	CSVGPSVNEQFF